Sequencing of this T cell receptor (beta chain) was carried out in a study of shared clonotypes between healthy human individuals. Whole-study context: The study enrolled a couple of women and three men aged 18 to 49. The study, taken as a whole, reports: With a handful of donors compared, around 5% of naive CD4 clonotypes were shared.

As to this clone: The antigen is not known.

TCRdb's table, derived via immunoSEQ multiplex PCR, lists solely in-frame clones and lacks some. The sample shows 800,000 to 950,000 clones, around 96% of them seen only once. Trimming cost V 5 bases and J 4 bases, with 20 bases left between them. In germline, CDR1 is SGHDT, CDR2 YYEEEE. CDR3 size: 16 residues. Naive CD8 isolation took CD45RO-negative cells positively selected for CCR7 and excluded terminally differentiated effector memory CD45RA+ cells. Sequenced input: naive CD8+ T cells sorted from blood. The gene calls are TRBV5-6 and TRBJ2-3; D not certain. The origin of this receptor is a man aged 25 to 40 in good health. DNA for the CDR3: TGTGCCAGCAGTATTATGTGGGGAAGGCTATCAGATACGCAGTATTTT. It encodes CASSIMWGRLSDTQYF.